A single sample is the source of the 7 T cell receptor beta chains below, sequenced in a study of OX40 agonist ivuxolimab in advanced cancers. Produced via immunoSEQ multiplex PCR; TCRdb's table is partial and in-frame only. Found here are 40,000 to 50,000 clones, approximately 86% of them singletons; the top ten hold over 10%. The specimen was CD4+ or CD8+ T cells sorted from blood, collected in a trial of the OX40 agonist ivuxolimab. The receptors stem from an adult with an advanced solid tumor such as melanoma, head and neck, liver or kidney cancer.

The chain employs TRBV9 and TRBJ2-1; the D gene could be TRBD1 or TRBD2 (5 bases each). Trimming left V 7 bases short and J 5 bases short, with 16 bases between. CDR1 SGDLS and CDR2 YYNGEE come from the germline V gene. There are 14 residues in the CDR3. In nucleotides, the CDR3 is TGTGCCAGCGGGGGTAACACGTATCACAATGAGCAGTTCTTC. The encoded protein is CASGGNTYHNEQFF.

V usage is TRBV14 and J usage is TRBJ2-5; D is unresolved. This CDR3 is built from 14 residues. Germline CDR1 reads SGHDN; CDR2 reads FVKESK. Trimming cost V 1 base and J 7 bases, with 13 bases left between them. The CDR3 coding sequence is TGTGCCAGCAGCCAAGCTCCCAGGCCGGGGACCCAGTACTTC. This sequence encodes CASSQAPRPGTQYF.

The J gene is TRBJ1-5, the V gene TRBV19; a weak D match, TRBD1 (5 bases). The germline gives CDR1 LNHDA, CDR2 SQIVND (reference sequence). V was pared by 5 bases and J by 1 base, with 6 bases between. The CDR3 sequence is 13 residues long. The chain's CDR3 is CASSRGSNQPQHF. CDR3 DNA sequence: TGTGCCAGTAGTCGGGGGAGCAATCAGCCCCAGCATTTT.

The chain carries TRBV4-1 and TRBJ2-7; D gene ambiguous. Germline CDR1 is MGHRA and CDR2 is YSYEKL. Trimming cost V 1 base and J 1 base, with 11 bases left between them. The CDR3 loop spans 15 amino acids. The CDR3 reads CASSQVLGGSYEQYF. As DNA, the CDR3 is TGCGCCAGCAGCCAAGTGTTGGGCGGATCCTACGAGCAGTACTTC.

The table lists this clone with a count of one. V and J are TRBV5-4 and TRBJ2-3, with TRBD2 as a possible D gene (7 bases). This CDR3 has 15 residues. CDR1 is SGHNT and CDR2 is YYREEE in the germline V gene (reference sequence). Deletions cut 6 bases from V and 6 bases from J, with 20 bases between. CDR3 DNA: TGTGCCAGCACTTACCCGCCGGGGGGCGAGGATACGCAGTATTTT. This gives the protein CASTYPPGGEDTQYF.

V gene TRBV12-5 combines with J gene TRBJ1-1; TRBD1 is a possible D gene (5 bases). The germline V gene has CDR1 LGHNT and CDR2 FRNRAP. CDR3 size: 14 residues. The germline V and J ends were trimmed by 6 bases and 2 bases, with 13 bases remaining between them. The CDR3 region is CASGPGGGNTEAFF. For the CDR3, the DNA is TGTGCTAGTGGGCCTGGGGGAGGAAACACTGAAGCTTTCTTT.

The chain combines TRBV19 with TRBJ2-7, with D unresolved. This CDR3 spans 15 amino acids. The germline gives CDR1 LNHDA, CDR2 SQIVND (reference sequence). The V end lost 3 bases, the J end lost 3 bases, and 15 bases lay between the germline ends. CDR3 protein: CASSISANVVYEQYF. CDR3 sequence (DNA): TGTGCCAGTAGTATCTCTGCGAACGTCGTCTACGAGCAGTACTTC.